A single sample gave rise to the 29 T cell receptor beta chains below, sequenced in a study of cytomegalovirus exposure and HLA in healthy donors. 13 Jbeta primers and 60 Vbeta primers were used for the PCR. Generated by immunoSEQ multiplex PCR, the TCRdb table keeps only in-frame clones and is missing some. The top ten clones hold about 2.2% of a sample with about 180,000 clones, around 81% of them seen once. Sequenced material: PBMCs. The receptors stem from a woman aged 25 to 39 in good health and CMV-seronegative.

This chain connects TRBV28 to TRBJ1-6; unclear D gene. V shed 5 bases and J shed 0 bases, with 8 bases lying between them. Germline values: CDR1 MDHEN, CDR2 SYDVKM. This CDR3 has 15 amino acids. CDR3 loop: CASSPTNSYNSPLHF. As DNA, the CDR3 is TGTGCCAGCAGTCCGACAAACTCCTATAATTCACCCCTCCACTTT.

The gene calls are TRBV11-2 and TRBJ2-3, with 7 bases fitting TRBD2. CDR1 is SGHAT and CDR2 is FQNNGV in the germline V gene. After removal of 4 bases from V and 0 bases from J, the junction contained 10 bases not matched to a gene. This CDR3 is built from 17 residues. As DNA, the CDR3 is TGTGCCAGCAGCTACTACGACGGGGGGACTAGCACAGATACGCAGTATTTT. It codes for CASSYYDGGTSTDTQYF.

The chain links TRBV28 to TRBJ1-2, with TRBD1 matching over 8 bases. This CDR3 is 13 amino acids long. The germline V gene has CDR1 MDHEN and CDR2 SYDVKM. The ends lost 8 bases at V and 5 bases at J; junction bases unmatched: 7. In nucleotides, the CDR3 is TGTGCCAGCGTGGGACAGGAAACTTATGGCTACACCTTC. The encoded protein is CASVGQETYGYTF.

The chain recombines TRBV7-2 with TRBJ2-5; TRBD2 matches 9 bases. This CDR3 spans 17 amino acids. CDR1 is SGHTA, CDR2 FQGNSA, per germline. J was trimmed by 3 bases and V by 0 bases; bases with no gene match: 8. The CDR3 coding sequence is TGTGCCAGCAGCTTAGCGACTAGCGGACGACTAAAAGAGACCCAGTACTTC. Its protein product is CASSLATSGRLKETQYF.

This chain links TRBV25-1 with TRBJ2-5, with D possibly TRBD1 on 5 matching bases. The germline V gene encodes CDR1 MGHDK and CDR2 SYGVNS. This CDR3 has 13 amino acids. Trimming shortened V by 7 bases and J by 4 bases, and 13 bases separated the two germline ends. CDR3 loop: CASMARVGETQYF. Written as DNA, the CDR3 is TGTGCCAGCATGGCCAGGGTCGGAGAGACCCAGTACTTC.

This rearrangement joins TRBV6-5 to TRBJ2-7; the D gene is possibly TRBD1 (5 bases). V was clipped by 0 bases and J by 3 bases, with 12 bases between them. Germline CDR1 and CDR2: MNHEY and SVGAGI. This CDR3 comprises 15 residues. This CDR3 reads CASSYSVDSLYEQYF. CDR3 sequence (DNA): TGTGCCAGCAGTTACTCAGTCGACAGCCTCTACGAGCAGTACTTC.

This clone has just one count. CDR3 in DNA: TGTGCCAGTAGTACCGCCGACAGGGGGCATTGGAGCAATCAGCCCCAGCATTTT. Translated, it gives CASSTADRGHWSNQPQHF. The chain employs TRBV19 and TRBJ1-5; 10 nucleotides agree with TRBD1. In germline, CDR1 is LNHDA, CDR2 SQIVND (reference sequence). V was pared by 4 bases and J by 1 base, with 10 bases of the junction left unmatched. This CDR3 region has 18 residues.

This sequence joins TRBV7-2 and TRBJ2-4, with 8 bases lining up with TRBD2. The V gene's germline CDR1 is SGHTA and CDR2 FQGNSA. This CDR3 is built from 16 residues. V lost 8 bases, J lost 4 bases, and 13 bases stayed unmatched. The CDR3 here is CASLPPGGGGKNIQYF. The CDR3 DNA follows: TGTGCCAGCCTTCCACCGGGAGGGGGGGGGAAAAACATTCAGTACTTC.

The chain combines TRBV6-1 with TRBJ2-7; D is perhaps TRBD1 (6 bases). V lost 10 bases, J lost 4 bases, and 20 bases lay in between. This CDR3 has 14 residues. From germline, CDR1 is MNHNS and CDR2 SASEGT. The chain's CDR3 is CATRQAPINYEQYF. CDR3 in DNA: TGTGCCACACGACAGGCCCCGATAAATTACGAGCAGTACTTC.

The chain joins TRBV9 to TRBJ2-7; D may be TRBD2 (6 bases). Looked up from germline, CDR1 is SGDLS and CDR2 is YYNGEE. V gave up 0 bases and J gave up 2 bases, with 12 bases separating them. The CDR3 runs to 15 residues. This CDR3 reads CASSVAGVATYEQYF. CDR3 DNA: TGTGCCAGCAGCGTAGCGGGGGTGGCCACCTACGAGCAGTACTTC.

The chain recombines TRBV25-1 with TRBJ1-2; D is unresolved. The CDR3 length is 12 residues. Trimming left V 3 bases short and J 5 bases short, with 7 bases between. Germline V gene data show CDR1 as MGHDK and CDR2 as SYGVNS. The CDR3 sequence: CASSDQTYGYTF. The DNA of the CDR3 is TGTGCCAGCAGTGACCAGACATATGGCTACACCTTC.

The rearrangement links TRBV6-5 to TRBJ2-6; D is ambiguous. Germline V gene sequence: CDR1 MNHEY, CDR2 SVGAGI. Trimming removed 5 bases from V and 1 base from J, with 3 bases in between. This CDR3 is built from 13 residues. The CDR3 protein is CASSRSGANVLTF. The CDR3 nucleotides read TGTGCCAGCAGTCGTTCTGGGGCCAACGTCCTGACTTTC.

V usage is TRBV15 and J usage is TRBJ1-1; TRBD1 is a possible D gene (6 bases). This CDR3 is 14 amino acids long. V shed 5 bases and J shed 13 bases, with 23 bases lying between them. The germline CDR1 and CDR2 sequences are LNHNV and YYDKDF (reference sequence). CDR3 coding DNA: TGTGCCACCAGCCGAGCTCGAATTGTAGGGACATATTTCTTT. This encodes CATSRARIVGTYFF.

V is TRBV6-5 and J is TRBJ2-6; 7 bases agree with TRBD1. V was pared by 6 bases and J by 0 bases, with 2 bases of the junction left unmatched. The germline CDR1 and CDR2 sequences are MNHEY and SVGAGI. The CDR3 contains 15 residues. This CDR3 reads CASRRTGSGANVLTF. The CDR3 bases are TGTGCCAGCAGAAGGACAGGCTCTGGGGCCAACGTCCTGACTTTC.

J is TRBJ1-2 and V is TRBV5-4, with 7 bases lining up with TRBD1. In germline, CDR1 is SGHNT, CDR2 YYREEE (reference sequence). V gave up 4 bases and J gave up 6 bases; unmatched junction bases: 3. This CDR3 contains 12 residues. The CDR3 DNA follows: TGTGCCAGCAGCAACAGGGGCGATGGCTACACCTTC. Protein product: CASSNRGDGYTF.

V and J are TRBV5-4 and TRBJ2-1; TRBD2 might be the D (5 bases). Germline CDR1 is SGHNT and CDR2 is YYREEE (reference sequence). The CDR3 is made up of 12 amino acids. The ends were cut back, 0 bases at V and 9 bases at J, with 7 bases in the middle. CDR3 DNA: TGTGCCAGCAGCTTGGATGAGGGTGAGCAGTTCTTC. Residues: CASSLDEGEQFF. The whole variable domain, remainder taken from reference TRBV5-4 and TRBJ2-1, is ETGVTQSPTHLIKTRGQQVTLRCSSQSGHNTVSWYQQALGQGPQFIFQYYREEENGRGNFPPRFSGLQFPNYSSELNVNALELDDSALYLCASSLDEGEQFFGPGTRLTVL.

The chain uses TRBV4-1 and TRBJ1-5, with 11 nucleotides matching TRBD1. Unmatched junction bases numbered 5, after V lost 0 bases and J lost 7 bases. Per the germline V gene, CDR1 is MGHRA and CDR2 is YSYEKL. The CDR3 has 16 amino acids. The CDR3 DNA reads TGCGCCAGCAGCCAAGAGGGGACAGGGGGTACGCAGCCCCAGCATTTT. It codes for CASSQEGTGGTQPQHF.

The CDR3 DNA follows: TGTGCCAGCACCGGGACAGGGGCTGGCTACACCTTC. Encoded protein: CASTGTGAGYTF. The chain joins TRBV28 to TRBJ1-2, with 10 nucleotides matching TRBD1. Trimming at V came to 7 bases and at J to 7 bases, leaving 3 bases not matched to a gene. The CDR3 is 12 amino acids. Looked up from germline, CDR1 is MDHEN and CDR2 is SYDVKM.

This chain joins TRBV18 and TRBJ2-5, with D tentatively TRBD1 (6 bases). Germline V gene sequence: CDR1 KGHSH, CDR2 LQKENI. Between the trimmed V and J ends, which lost 2 bases and 1 base, there was a span of 14 bases. This CDR3 has 16 amino acids. CDR3 loop: CASSPTVGAAQETQYF. CDR3 in DNA: TGTGCCAGCTCACCAACGGTGGGGGCGGCCCAAGAGACCCAGTACTTC.

V usage is TRBV4-2 and J usage is TRBJ1-1, with a possible D match to TRBD1 (5 bases). The CDR3 contains 14 residues. Trimming removed 0 bases at V and 5 bases at J, with 10 bases between. Germline lookup yields CDR1 LGHNA and CDR2 YNFKEQ. CDR3 DNA sequence: TGTGCCAGCAGCCAAGATTCCGGGGGAACTGAAGCTTTCTTT. Protein product: CASSQDSGGTEAFF.

This chain uses TRBV4-3 with TRBJ2-2; D unresolved. CDR3 size: 18 residues. CDR1 and CDR2 (germline): LGHNA, YSLEER. V lost 0 bases to trimming and J lost 3 bases, with 17 bases between them. The DNA of the CDR3 is TGCGCCAGCAGCCAAGATCTCGACGGGTATGCGGACACCGGGGAGCTGTTTTTT. Protein product: CASSQDLDGYADTGELFF.

The rearrangement uses TRBV2 and TRBJ2-1; 10 nucleotides match TRBD2. CDR3 length: 15 amino acids. After removal of 8 bases from V and 4 bases from J, the junction contained 8 bases not matched to a gene. The germline CDR1 and CDR2 sequences are SNHLY and FYNNEI. The CDR3 loop reads CASVPSGGLYNEQFF. The CDR3 bases are TGTGCCAGCGTCCCTAGCGGGGGCCTTTACAATGAGCAGTTCTTC.

This rearrangement joins TRBV5-1 to TRBJ1-3, with D unresolved. V lost 0 bases, J lost 0 bases, and 7 bases lay in between. CDR1 and CDR2 (germline): SGHRS, YFSETQ. This CDR3 comprises 15 residues. The CDR3 loop is CASSLDVGSGNTIYF. CDR3 coding DNA: TGCGCCAGCAGCTTGGATGTCGGCTCTGGAAACACCATATATTTT.

This clone was seen once. The chain combines TRBV19 with TRBJ2-7, with TRBD2 identical over 7 bases. Germline V gives CDR1 LNHDA, CDR2 SQIVND (reference sequence). The CDR3 sequence is 13 residues long. V lost 5 bases to trimming and J lost 6 bases; unmatched junction nucleotides: 7. Here the CDR3 reads CASSRDYPSEQYF. The CDR3 coding sequence is TGTGCCAGTAGTCGGGACTACCCTAGCGAGCAGTACTTC.

In its sample, this clone was seen a few times. The chain combines TRBV29-1 with TRBJ1-2; D is ambiguous. The V end was cut by 5 bases, the J end by 7 bases, with 11 bases between. The CDR3 runs to 11 residues. From germline, CDR1 is SQVTM and CDR2 ANQGSEA. The CDR3 region has the DNA TGCAGCGTTTGGGCCGAGAGTGGCTACACCTTC. This codes for CSVWAESGYTF.

This clone was found a few times. The CDR3 protein is CASRRLAGGGEQYF. CDR3 DNA: TGTGCCAGCAGGAGACTAGCGGGAGGAGGCGAGCAGTACTTC. The chain uses TRBV6-5 and TRBJ2-7; 13 bases map to TRBD2. This CDR3 is built from 14 residues. Germline CDR1 is MNHEY and CDR2 is SVGAGI. J was trimmed by 6 bases and V by 6 bases; bases with no gene match: 5.

The chain joins TRBV9 to TRBJ2-1; 7 bases match TRBD1. J lost 6 bases, V lost 7 bases, and 10 bases had no gene match. Germline values: CDR1 SGDLS, CDR2 YYNGEE. The CDR3 runs to 14 residues. The CDR3 coding sequence is TGTGCCAGCGGCCAACTAACAGGGGTCAATGAGCAGTTCTTC. Its protein is CASGQLTGVNEQFF.

The gene calls are TRBV28 and TRBJ1-3; D is undetermined. Germline CDR1 and CDR2: MDHEN and SYDVKM. With 6 bases removed from V and 2 bases from J, the gap between germline ends came to 14 bases. The CDR3 loop spans 15 amino acids. Written as DNA, the CDR3 is TGTGCCAGCAGCCTAAGAGGGTTTACTGGAAACACCATATATTTT. This encodes CASSLRGFTGNTIYF.

The rearrangement joins TRBV29-1 to TRBJ1-3; D uncertain. V lost 0 bases and J lost 5, with 8 bases in between. Germline V gene data show CDR1 as SQVTM and CDR2 as ANQGSEA. This CDR3 region has 13 residues. The DNA for the CDR3 is TGCAGCGTTGAAGAAACACCGCGAAACACCATATATTTT. Translated: CSVEETPRNTIYF.